The 23 T cell receptor beta chains listed next were all sequenced from one sample in a study of cytomegalovirus exposure and HLA in healthy donors. Researchers ran the PCR with 60 Vbeta and 13 Jbeta primers. Profiled with immunoSEQ multiplex PCR; TCRdb holds only in-frame clones, not every one. In the table there are more than 100,000 clones, approximately 79% of which are singletons. Sequences were obtained from PBMCs. The receptors were gathered from a young man in good health and CMV-seronegative.

CDR3 residues: CASSQGLAGGVGELFF. For the CDR3, the DNA is TGTGCCAGCAGCCAGGGACTAGCGGGGGGTGTCGGGGAGCTGTTTTTT. The chain is built from TRBV7-2 and TRBJ2-2, with TRBD2 identical over 15 bases. This CDR3 has 16 residues. Germline loops: CDR1 SGHTA, CDR2 FQGNSA. With 5 bases clipped from V and 7 bases from J, the junction kept 5 bases outside the gene matches.

The sample holds a few counts of this clone. V is TRBV2 and J is TRBJ2-7; the match to TRBD1 covers 11 bases. This CDR3 has 14 amino acids. J was trimmed by 2 bases and V by 4 bases; bases with no gene match: 1. Germline values: CDR1 SNHLY, CDR2 FYNNEI. The CDR3 DNA reads TGTGCCAGCAGTGTGGGACAGGGGGCCTACGAGCAGTACTTC. Translation gives CASSVGQGAYEQYF.

This clone turned up a few times. The rearrangement uses TRBV2 and TRBJ2-7; D perhaps matches TRBD1 (5 bases). The length of the CDR3 is 12 residues. V was pared by 9 bases and J by 5 bases, with 14 bases between. Germline V gives CDR1 SNHLY, CDR2 FYNNEI. CDR3 region: CASMTWGNEQYF. The DNA of the CDR3 is TGTGCCAGTATGACCTGGGGCAACGAGCAGTACTTC.

The chain couples TRBV19 to TRBJ1-2, with D possibly TRBD1 on 5 matching bases. The germline V and J ends were trimmed by 8 bases and 0 bases, with 16 bases remaining between them. The germline V gene encodes CDR1 LNHDA and CDR2 SQIVND (reference sequence). The CDR3 length is 15 residues. The CDR3 region is CASEGRGDANYGYTF. In DNA form, the CDR3 reads TGTGCCAGTGAAGGGAGGGGCGACGCTAACTATGGCTACACCTTC.

This chain links TRBV27 with TRBJ2-7; D might be TRBD1 (5 bases). CDR1 is MNHEY and CDR2 is SMNVEV in the germline V gene (reference sequence). V lost 6 bases to trimming and J lost 7 bases, with 19 bases between them. The CDR3 is 14 amino acids. DNA of the CDR3: TGTGCCAGCAGCCCTCGGGCAGGGCGAGGAGAGCAGTACTTC. Encoded protein: CASSPRAGRGEQYF.

This clone has a single count. The rearrangement links TRBV10-3 to TRBJ1-1; maybe TRBD1 (6 bases). This CDR3 comprises 15 residues. The germline V gene has CDR1 ENHRY and CDR2 SYGVKD. V shed 4 bases and J shed 0 bases, with 12 bases lying between them. The CDR3 DNA reads TGTGCCATCAGTGGGACAGCAGACATGAACACTGAAGCTTTCTTT. This translates into CAISGTADMNTEAFF.

The chain joins TRBV28 to TRBJ2-7; 7 bases fit TRBD1. V lost 6 bases, J lost 2 bases, and 7 bases stayed unmatched. This CDR3 is 14 amino acids long. Germline V lookup: CDR1 MDHEN, CDR2 SYDVKM. The CDR3 DNA sequence: TGTGCCAGCAGCCTTGGGACAGAGACCTACGAGCAGTACTTC. This translates into CASSLGTETYEQYF. Complete variable domain (other parts from reference TRBV28 and TRBJ2-7): DVKVTQSSRYLVKRTGEKVFLECVQDMDHENMFWYRQDPGLGLRLIYFSYDVKMKEKGDIPEGYSVSREKKERFSLILESASTNQTSMYLCASSLGTETYEQYFGPGTRLTVT.

This clone is a singleton in its sample. The rearrangement joins TRBV19 to TRBJ2-1, with D possibly TRBD2 on 6 matching bases. The CDR3 is 15 amino acids. The V gene lost 6 bases and the J gene lost 0 bases, with 12 bases spanning the gap. In germline, CDR1 is LNHDA, CDR2 SQIVND (reference sequence). CDR3 bases: TGTGCCAGTAGGAAGGCGGGGAGCTCCTACAATGAGCAGTTCTTC. Protein: CASRKAGSSYNEQFF.

With respect to this clone: Other DNA sequences from this sample encode an identical CDR3 as well. J is TRBJ1-5 and V is TRBV27; 9 nucleotides align to TRBD1. The V gene's germline CDR1 is MNHEY and CDR2 SMNVEV (reference sequence). Trimming removed 4 bases from V and 2 bases from J; junction bases left unmatched: 0. The CDR3 is 14 residues long. This chain's CDR3 is CASSWTGGNQPQHF. For the CDR3, the DNA is TGTGCCAGCAGTTGGACAGGGGGCAATCAGCCCCAGCATTTT.

The CDR3 spells CASSDRGRAQPQHF. In DNA, the CDR3 is TGTGCCAGTAGCGACAGGGGTCGGGCTCAGCCCCAGCATTTT. J is TRBJ1-5 and V is TRBV19; 8 positions agree with TRBD1. The V and J ends lost 6 bases and 6 bases, in that order; junction bases with no gene match: 7. This CDR3 comprises 14 residues. Per the germline V gene, CDR1 is LNHDA and CDR2 is SQIVND (reference sequence).

The rearrangement joins TRBV19 to TRBJ1-1; perhaps TRBD1 as D (5 bases). The CDR3 sequence is 17 residues long. Germline CDR1 LNHDA, CDR2 SQIVND (reference sequence). V lost 2 bases to trimming and J lost 3 bases, with 19 bases between them. This CDR3 reads CASSIFGSGGVYTEAFF. CDR3 sequence (DNA): TGTGCCAGTAGTATATTTGGGTCCGGGGGAGTGTACACTGAAGCTTTCTTT.

The chain couples TRBV28 to TRBJ2-2; 7 positions match TRBD2. Germline assignment: CDR1 MDHEN and CDR2 SYDVKM. Trimming took 3 bases from V and 3 from J; bases not matched to a gene: 7. This CDR3 has 16 amino acids. The DNA for the CDR3 is TGTGCCAGCAGTTTTCTCCTTAGCGGGCACACCGGGGAGCTGTTTTTT. Translating gives CASSFLLSGHTGELFF.

This clone was counted once. The rearrangement links TRBV5-1 to TRBJ2-1, with TRBD1 identical over 7 bases. The J segment lost 6 bases and the V segment lost 5 bases, leaving 2 bases of the junction unmatched. Germline CDR1 is SGHRS and CDR2 is YFSETQ. The CDR3 runs 12 residues. The CDR3 region has the DNA TGCGCCAGCAGTTCAGGGGGCAATGAGCAGTTCTTC. Encoded protein: CASSSGGNEQFF.

V and J are TRBV28 and TRBJ2-1; no definite D call. The V gene lost 3 bases and the J gene lost 12 bases, with 21 bases spanning the gap. Per the germline V gene, CDR1 is MDHEN and CDR2 is SYDVKM. CDR3 length equals 15 residues. The CDR3 nucleotides are TGTGCCAGCAGTTTGGGCCCCCGAGTTGGTGTTGGGCAGTTCTTC. Translation gives CASSLGPRVGVGQFF.

In this sample, this clone turned up once. The rearrangement links TRBV29-1 to TRBJ2-5, with a possible D match to TRBD1 (6 bases). This CDR3 comprises 12 residues. The V and J ends lost 8 bases and 5 bases respectively, with 15 bases between them. CDR1 and CDR2 (germline): SQVTM, ANQGSEA. CDR3 amino acids: CSLWTAGETQYF. The CDR3 DNA reads TGCAGCCTGTGGACAGCCGGGGAGACCCAGTACTTC.

The rearrangement joins TRBV11-2 to TRBJ1-5; D remains ambiguous. Trimming pared 2 bases from V and 3 bases from J, leaving 5 bases between. This CDR3 has 13 amino acids. Germline V gene data show CDR1 as SGHAT and CDR2 as FQNNGV. The CDR3 sequence: CASSLLFNQPQHF. CDR3 coding DNA: TGTGCCAGCAGCTTACTCTTCAATCAGCCCCAGCATTTT. Combining the CDR3 with reference TRBV11-2 and TRBJ1-5 gives the whole variable domain EAGVAQSPRYKIIEKRQSVAFWCNPISGHATLYWYQQILGQGPKLLIQFQNNGVVDDSQLPKDRFSAERLKGVDSTLKIQPAKLEDSAVYLCASSLLFNQPQHFGDGTRLSIL.

V usage is TRBV6-6 and J usage is TRBJ1-2; TRBD1 aligns across 8 bases. The CDR3 has 16 amino acids. J was trimmed by 3 bases and V by 4 bases; bases with no gene match: 10. CDR1 is MNHNY and CDR2 is SVGAGI in the germline V gene (reference sequence). The CDR3 DNA reads TGTGCCAGCAGTTCTTACGGACAGGGTCAAGACTATGGCTACACCTTC. Its translation: CASSSYGQGQDYGYTF.

The chain is built from TRBV19 and TRBJ1-5, with a weak D call TRBD1 (5 bases). The ends were cut back, 3 bases at V and 1 base at J, with 16 bases in the middle. Germline assignment: CDR1 LNHDA and CDR2 SQIVND (reference sequence). This CDR3 is 17 amino acids long. CDR3 sequence: CASSMARAKVSNQPQHF. The DNA for the CDR3 is TGTGCCAGTAGTATGGCCAGGGCTAAGGTCAGCAATCAGCCCCAGCATTTT.

This chain joins TRBV2 and TRBJ2-7; D is uncertain. This CDR3 is built from 15 residues. The V gene lost 4 bases and the J gene lost 1 base, with 14 bases spanning the gap. Germline V gene lookup returns CDR1 SNHLY and CDR2 FYNNEI. The DNA for the CDR3 is TGTGCCAGCAGTGCCGGCAGGATCAGGTCCTACGAGCAGTACTTC. Amino acid sequence: CASSAGRIRSYEQYF. Full variable domain (remainder filled in from reference TRBV2 and TRBJ2-7): EPEVTQTPSHQVTQMGQEVILRCVPISNHLYFYWYRQILGQKVEFLVSFYNNEISEKSEIFDDQFSVERPDGSNFTLKIRSTKLEDSAMYFCASSAGRIRSYEQYFGPGTRLTVT.

V and J are TRBV5-4 and TRBJ1-1; TRBD1 matches 8 bases. Germline CDR1 is SGHNT and CDR2 is YYREEE (reference sequence). The CDR3 runs 14 residues. The J segment lost 5 bases and the V segment lost 4 bases, leaving 7 bases of the junction unmatched. CDR3 protein: CASSADRAGTEAFF. CDR3 sequence (DNA): TGTGCCAGCAGCGCGGACAGGGCGGGTACTGAAGCTTTCTTT.

This clone was observed a few times. This chain joins TRBV6-1 and TRBJ2-3, with D maybe TRBD1 (7 bases). The CDR3 sequence is 16 residues long. Trimming left V 3 bases short and J 4 bases short, with 17 bases between. Germline CDR1 MNHNS, CDR2 SASEGT. The CDR3 spells CASSDRQGLLADTQYF. CDR3 nucleotides: TGTGCCAGCAGTGACCGACAGGGACTTTTGGCAGATACGCAGTATTTT.

This chain uses TRBV10-3 with TRBJ2-7; no clear D gene. Per germline, CDR1 ENHRY and CDR2 SYGVKD. V lost 7 bases, J lost 1 base, and 14 bases lay in between. This CDR3 is 14 amino acids long. The CDR3 sequence: CAITPKLGSYEQYF. The CDR3 DNA is TGTGCCATCACCCCGAAGCTCGGGTCCTACGAGCAGTACTTC.

This chain connects TRBV28 to TRBJ1-5; the D is unclear. V was clipped by 5 bases and J by 9 bases, with 17 bases between them. The CDR3 runs to 14 residues. Germline assignment: CDR1 MDHEN and CDR2 SYDVKM. CDR3 nucleotides: TGTGCCAGCAGTAAATCAGGATTATCAACGCCCCAGCATTTT. Translated, it gives CASSKSGLSTPQHF.